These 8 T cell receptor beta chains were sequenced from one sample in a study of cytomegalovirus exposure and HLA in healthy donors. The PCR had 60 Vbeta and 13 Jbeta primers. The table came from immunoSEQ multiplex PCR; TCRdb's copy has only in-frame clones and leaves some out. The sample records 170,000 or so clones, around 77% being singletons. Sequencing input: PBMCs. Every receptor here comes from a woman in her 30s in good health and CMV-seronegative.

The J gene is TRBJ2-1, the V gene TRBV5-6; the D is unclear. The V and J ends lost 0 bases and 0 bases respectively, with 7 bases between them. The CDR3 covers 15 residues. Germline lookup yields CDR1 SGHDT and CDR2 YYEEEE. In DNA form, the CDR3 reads TGTGCCAGCAGCTTGGACTGGAGCTCCTACAATGAGCAGTTCTTC. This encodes CASSLDWSSYNEQFF.

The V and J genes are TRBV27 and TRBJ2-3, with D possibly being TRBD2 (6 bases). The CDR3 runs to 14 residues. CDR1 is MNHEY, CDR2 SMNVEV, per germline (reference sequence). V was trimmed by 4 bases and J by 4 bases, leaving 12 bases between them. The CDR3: CASSSGRGADTQYF. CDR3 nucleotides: TGTGCCAGCAGTTCCGGGAGAGGAGCAGATACGCAGTATTTT.

The CDR3 DNA reads TGTGCCAGCGATAAATACCATTCGGGAACTGAAGCTTTCTTT. Encoded protein: CASDKYHSGTEAFF. This chain connects TRBV2 to TRBJ1-1; no firm D call. Germline loops: CDR1 SNHLY, CDR2 FYNNEI. The CDR3 loop spans 14 amino acids. V was trimmed by 8 bases and J by 5 bases, leaving 18 bases between them.

The CDR3 region is CASSGSGGAYEQFF. Here the CDR3 DNA reads TGTGCCAGCAGCGGTAGCGGGGGGGCCTATGAGCAGTTCTTC. The V gene is TRBV5-4, the J gene TRBJ2-1; TRBD2 matches 11 bases. The CDR3 runs 14 residues. Losses at the gene ends were 4 bases for V and 8 bases for J; bases not matched to a gene: 5. Germline CDR1 is SGHNT and CDR2 is YYREEE (reference sequence).

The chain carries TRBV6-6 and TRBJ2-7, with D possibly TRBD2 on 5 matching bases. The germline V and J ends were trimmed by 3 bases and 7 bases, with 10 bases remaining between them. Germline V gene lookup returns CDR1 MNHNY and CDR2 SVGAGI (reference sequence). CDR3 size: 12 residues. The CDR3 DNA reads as TGTGCCAGCAGTTATGGAGGCCGAGAGCAGTACTTC. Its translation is CASSYGGREQYF.

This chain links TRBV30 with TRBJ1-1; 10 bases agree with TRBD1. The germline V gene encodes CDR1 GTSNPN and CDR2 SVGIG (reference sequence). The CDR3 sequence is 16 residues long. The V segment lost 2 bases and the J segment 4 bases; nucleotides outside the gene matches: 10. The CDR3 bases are TGTGCCTGGAGTAGGGACAGGGGAGGTTCGGGCACTGAAGCTTTCTTT. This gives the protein CAWSRDRGGSGTEAFF.

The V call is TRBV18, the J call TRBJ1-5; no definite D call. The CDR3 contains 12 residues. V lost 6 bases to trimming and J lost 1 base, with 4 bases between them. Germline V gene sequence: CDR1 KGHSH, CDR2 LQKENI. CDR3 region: CASSESNQPQHF. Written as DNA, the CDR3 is TGTGCCAGCTCCGAGAGCAATCAGCCCCAGCATTTT.

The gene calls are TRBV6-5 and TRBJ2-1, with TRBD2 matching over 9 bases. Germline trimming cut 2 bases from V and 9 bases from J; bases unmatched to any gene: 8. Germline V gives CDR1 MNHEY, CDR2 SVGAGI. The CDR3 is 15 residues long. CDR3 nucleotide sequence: TGTGCCAGCAGTTACGATGCGGGGGGGCGAGGTGAGCAGTTCTTC. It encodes CASSYDAGGRGEQFF.